These 20 T cell receptor beta chains came from one sample sequenced in a study of blood T cell repertoires in COVID-19. Measured with immunoSEQ multiplex PCR; TCRdb has only the in-frame clones, and not every one. This sample carries some 390,000 clones, around nine tenths of them seen once, and the ten largest clones take 1.5% to 1.8%. The sequenced sample consisted of peripheral blood. All receptors come from a woman aged 40 to 50 with COVID-19, enrolled during active disease.

The chain employs TRBV6-2 or TRBV6-3 and TRBJ2-7, with 8 bases fitting TRBD1. Trimming removed 2 bases from V and 3 bases from J; junction bases left unmatched: 6. Germline V CDR1 and CDR2: MNHEY, SVGEGT. CDR3 length: 15 residues. Here the CDR3 reads CASSYPQGAIYEQYF. CDR3 bases: TGTGCCAGCAGTTACCCCCAGGGGGCTATCTACGAGCAGTACTTC.

The chain uses TRBV4-1 and TRBJ2-3, with 12 bases identical to TRBD2. CDR1 is MGHRA, CDR2 YSYEKL, per germline. The CDR3 is 16 amino acids. The ends lost 5 bases at V and 3 bases at J; junction bases unmatched: 6. In DNA form, the CDR3 reads TGCGCCAGCAGCTTCGGACTAGCGGGAATTACAGATACGCAGTATTTT. Its translation: CASSFGLAGITDTQYF.

The rearrangement links TRBV4-3 to TRBJ1-1, with 7 bases identical to TRBD1. Per germline, CDR1 LGHNA and CDR2 YSLEER. J gave up 6 bases and V 3 bases, and 4 bases lay outside the gene matches. This CDR3 has 13 residues. The CDR3: CASSQYRGPEAFF. The CDR3 region has the DNA TGCGCCAGCAGCCAGTACAGGGGACCTGAAGCTTTCTTT.

The V gene is TRBV28, the J gene TRBJ2-1, with a possible D match to TRBD2 (5 bases). The V end was cut by 2 bases, the J end by 2 bases, with 13 bases between. This CDR3 region has 16 residues. Germline loops: CDR1 MDHEN, CDR2 SYDVKM. DNA of the CDR3: TGTGCCAGCAGTTTACTTGAGGGTTTAACCTACAATGAGCAGTTCTTC. Its protein is CASSLLEGLTYNEQFF.

To note about this clone: Other DNA variants within this sample encode the same CDR3. The CDR3 bases are TGTGCCAGCAGTTACTTGGGGAGGAACACTGAAGCTTTCTTT. It codes for CASSYLGRNTEAFF. V and J are TRBV6-2 or TRBV6-3 and TRBJ1-1; D is undetermined. V lost 1 base and J 1 base, leaving 7 bases between the germline ends. This CDR3 region has 14 residues. Germline V gene sequence: CDR1 MNHEY, CDR2 SVGEGT.

The chain joins TRBV27 to TRBJ2-3; D gene uncertain. The CDR3 runs to 13 residues. The V end was cut by 2 bases, the J end by 2 bases, with 5 bases between. Germline V CDR1 and CDR2: MNHEY, SMNVEV (reference sequence). CDR3 nucleotide sequence: TGTGCCAGCAGTTTAATATTCACAGATACGCAGTATTTT. Amino acids: CASSLIFTDTQYF.

The chain is built from TRBV5-1 and TRBJ2-3; the match to TRBD2 covers 11 bases. CDR3 length: 15 amino acids. From germline, CDR1 is SGHRS and CDR2 YFSETQ. The J segment lost 2 bases and the V segment lost 6 bases, leaving 5 bases of the junction unmatched. The CDR3 bases are TGCGCCAGCACCCTGACTAGCGGGGACACAGATACGCAGTATTTT. This sequence encodes CASTLTSGDTDTQYF.

V is TRBV7-2 and J is TRBJ1-5, with a weak D call TRBD1 (5 bases). The CDR3 is 17 amino acids. Per the germline V gene, CDR1 is SGHTA and CDR2 is FQGNSA. V dropped 0 bases and J dropped 6 bases, with 18 bases sitting between them. CDR3: CASSLANPGGESQPQHF. The CDR3 coding sequence is TGTGCCAGCAGCTTAGCCAACCCCGGGGGGGAAAGTCAGCCCCAGCATTTT.

The rearrangement uses TRBV2 and TRBJ2-4; TRBD1 might be the D (6 bases). Germline values: CDR1 SNHLY, CDR2 FYNNEI. The CDR3 spans 13 residues. Trimming removed 7 bases from V and 10 bases from J, with 17 bases in between. This CDR3 reads CASTEDRLQIQYF. CDR3 nucleotides: TGTGCCAGCACCGAGGACAGACTTCAAATTCAGTACTTC.

The chain combines TRBV7-8 with TRBJ2-5; D unclear. There are 15 residues in the CDR3. Per the germline V gene, CDR1 is SGHVS and CDR2 is FQNEAQ. V dropped 1 base and J dropped 4 bases, with 13 bases sitting between them. CDR3 nucleotide sequence: TGTGCCAGCAGCTTAGATGTCTCAGGTACAGAGACCCAGTACTTC. Encoded protein: CASSLDVSGTETQYF.

The rearrangement joins TRBV11-3 to TRBJ2-1; tentatively, D is TRBD2 (6 bases). CDR1 SGHNT and CDR2 YENEEA come from the germline V gene. CDR3 length equals 13 residues. V gave up 5 bases and J gave up 7 bases, with 12 bases separating them. CDR3 protein: CASSLGLRNEQFF. The CDR3 region has the DNA TGTGCCAGCAGCCTGGGACTTAGGAATGAGCAGTTCTTC.

J is TRBJ1-6 and V is TRBV9, with a weak D call TRBD1 (6 bases). Germline V lookup: CDR1 SGDLS, CDR2 YYNGEE. Trimming removed 0 bases from V and 11 bases from J, with 9 bases in between. This CDR3 is built from 13 residues. The CDR3: CASSVGGGTPLHF. The CDR3 nucleotides read TGTGCCAGCAGCGTAGGAGGGGGAACACCCCTCCACTTT.

V is TRBV7-2 and J is TRBJ2-1; D is undetermined. V lost 4 bases and J lost 12, with 10 bases in between. This CDR3 is 11 amino acids long. Germline V gene lookup returns CDR1 SGHTA and CDR2 FQGNSA. The CDR3 reads CASSSTEPQFF. For the CDR3, the DNA is TGTGCCAGCAGCTCGACTGAGCCGCAGTTCTTC.

This chain links TRBV6-5 with TRBJ2-7; D is unresolved. Germline V gene sequence: CDR1 MNHEY, CDR2 SVGAGI. V lost 6 bases and J lost 9, with 21 bases in between. This CDR3 is built from 14 residues. CDR3 sequence (DNA): TGTGCCAGCAGCCCCACGGGTGTATTGGTGGGGCAGTACTTC. Translating gives CASSPTGVLVGQYF.

The chain combines TRBV27 with TRBJ2-2; 7 bases agree with TRBD2. Germline V gene sequence: CDR1 MNHEY, CDR2 SMNVEV (reference sequence). V shed 5 bases and J 4 bases; nucleotides not matched to a gene: 19. This CDR3 comprises 19 residues. CDR3 nucleotide sequence: TGTGCCAGCAGTATAGATTCAACCTTCACGGGACTACTCACCGGGGAGCTGTTTTTT. Translation: CASSIDSTFTGLLTGELFF.

The gene calls are TRBV5-8 and TRBJ1-5, with D tentatively TRBD1 (5 bases). Germline-derived CDR1 and CDR2 are SGHTS and YDEGEE. V was cut by 4 bases and J by 7 bases, with 15 bases left in between. This CDR3 is 14 amino acids long. The CDR3 region has the DNA TGTGCCAGCAGCCCTTGGGGGGAGGGCCAGCCCCAGCATTTT. Encoded protein: CASSPWGEGQPQHF.

This chain joins TRBV6-5 and TRBJ1-1; a possible D gene is TRBD1 (5 bases). V lost 7 bases, J lost 0 bases, and 6 bases lay in between. CDR1 MNHEY and CDR2 SVGAGI come from the germline V gene. The CDR3 is 12 amino acids. CDR3 protein: CASNRMNTEAFF. Written as DNA, the CDR3 is TGTGCCAGCAACAGGATGAACACTGAAGCTTTCTTT.

The chain links TRBV10-3 to TRBJ1-2, with 10 bases that match TRBD1. Per the germline V gene, CDR1 is ENHRY and CDR2 is SYGVKD. Trimming took 6 bases from V and 0 from J; bases not matched to a gene: 13. There are 18 residues in the CDR3. As DNA, the CDR3 is TGTGCCATCAGGGGGCCCCGACAGGGGGCTGTGGCTAACTATGGCTACACCTTC. Amino acids: CAIRGPRQGAVANYGYTF.

This clone appeared a few times. The V and J genes are TRBV3-1 (or the pseudogene TRBV3-2) and TRBJ1-2; 8 bases fit TRBD1. The CDR3 spans 16 residues. Looked up from germline, CDR1 is LGHDT and CDR2 is YNNKEL (reference sequence). J lost 7 bases, V lost 1 base, and 11 bases had no gene match. The CDR3 nucleotides read TGTGCCAGCAGCCAAGGGACAGGGAGACGAACAGCTGGCTACACCTTC. Protein product: CASSQGTGRRTAGYTF.

This rearrangement joins TRBV9 to TRBJ1-2; D unresolved. Germline V gene data show CDR1 as SGDLS and CDR2 as YYNGEE. The CDR3 covers 12 residues. V gave up 0 bases and J gave up 4 bases, with 4 bases separating them. CDR3 coding DNA: TGTGCCAGCAGCGTAGACAGCTATGGCTACACCTTC. This sequence encodes CASSVDSYGYTF. The full variable domain, in which reference TRBV9 and TRBJ1-2 provide the parts outside the CDR3, is DSGVTQTPKHLITATGQRVTLRCSPRSGDLSVYWYQQSLDQGLQFLIQYYNGEERAKGNILERFSAQQFPDLHSELNLSSLELGDSALYFCASSVDSYGYTFGSGTRLTVV.